This T cell receptor beta chain was captured by sequencing in a study of cytomegalovirus exposure and HLA in healthy donors. Findings of the study overall: First-cohort TCR clusters tended to co-occur in the approximately 120 validation repertoires, a later analysis found. TCR beta chains numbering approximately 150 were designated cytomegalovirus-associated.

TCRdb's table, derived via immunoSEQ multiplex PCR, lists solely in-frame clones and lacks some. The sample has roughly 330,000 clones, roughly 87% seen once. Regarding this clone: Antigen specificity is unknown.

This TCR came from a young woman in good health and CMV-seropositive. The sequencing sample was made of PBMCs.

DNA for the CDR3: TGTGCCAGCAGTCCGGGACAGTTCAGAATTAACTATGGCTACACCTTC. It encodes CASSPGQFRINYGYTF. The chain combines TRBV27 with TRBJ1-2, with TRBD1 matching over 7 bases. Germline lookup yields CDR1 MNHEY and CDR2 SMNVEV (reference sequence). CDR3 length: 16 amino acids. Trimming cost V 5 bases and J 1 base; bases outside gene matches: 10.